The 23 T cell receptor beta chains below all came from one sample that was sequenced in a study of response to subunit inactivated influenza vaccine (dated by TCRdb to between 2018 and 2020). Receptor libraries were prepared by RT-PCR. Sequencing was carried out with an Illumina HiSeq 2500. TCRdb reran the public reads through fastp at Q25 and MiXCR, keeping productive beta chains. One record per CDR3 amino acid sequence lists the most common genes and DNA. Recorded for this sample are 600,000 to 700,000 distinct CDR3 sequences; approximately 15% of them occurred a single time. The ten biggest clones cover 6% to 9.5% of the sample. This specimen was PBMCs from blood, taken 14 to 15 days before vaccination. These receptors originate from a man between 50 and 59 years old who received an inactivated influenza vaccine. Donor details come from another sample of the same person, matched by shared clones.

This clonotype has a handful of counts. This chain joins TRBV25-1 and TRBJ2-4; 10 positions match TRBD1. The CDR3 spans 16 residues. The germline CDR1 and CDR2 sequences are MGHDK and SYGVNS. V was clipped by 10 bases and J by 4 bases; unmatched bases: 13. CDR3 in amino acids: CATGSGQGVRKNIQYF. Here the CDR3 DNA reads TGTGCCACCGGGAGCGGACAGGGGGTTAGAAAAAACATTCAGTACTTC.

This clonotype was found many times. The chain has TRBV5-1 and TRBJ2-7; a weak D match, TRBD2 (5 bases). Germline V gene lookup returns CDR1 SGHRS and CDR2 YFSETQ. V was trimmed by 0 bases and J by 7 bases, leaving 8 bases between them. CDR3 length: 12 amino acids. CDR3 loop: CASSLGSGEQYF. Written as DNA, the CDR3 is TGCGCCAGCAGCTTGGGGTCGGGGGAGCAGTACTTC.

This clonotype was found a few times. The V gene is TRBV7-2, the J gene TRBJ2-7; D is ambiguous. The V gene lost 5 bases and the J gene lost 7 bases, with 12 bases spanning the gap. The CDR3 totals 12 residues. Looked up from germline, CDR1 is SGHTA and CDR2 is FQGNSA. This chain's CDR3 is CASSRGLMEQYF. The DNA of the CDR3 is TGTGCCAGCAGCCGTGGGCTAATGGAGCAGTACTTC.

The rearrangement uses TRBV12-3 or TRBV12-4 and TRBJ2-2; TRBD1 agrees at 9 bases. The CDR3 runs 15 residues. V lost 8 bases and J lost 1; bases outside the gene matches: 5. The CDR3: CASGRQGGNTGELFF. In DNA form, the CDR3 reads TGTGCCAGCGGCAGACAGGGGGGGAACACCGGGGAGCTGTTTTTT.

There are a few counts of this clonotype. The V and J genes are TRBV5-1 and TRBJ2-7, with 7 bases identical to TRBD2. Germline CDR1 reads SGHRS; CDR2 reads YFSETQ. The CDR3 is 15 amino acids. V shed 4 bases and J 3 bases; nucleotides not matched to a gene: 10. CDR3: CASSTAGGGNYEQYF. In nucleotides, the CDR3 is TGCGCCAGCAGCACTGCCGGCGGGGGTAACTACGAGCAGTACTTC. The whole variable domain, remainder taken from reference TRBV5-1 and TRBJ2-7, is KAGVTQTPRYLIKTRGQQVTLSCSPISGHRSVSWYQQTPGQGLQFLFEYFSETQRNKGNFPGRFSGRQFSNSRSEMNVSTLELGDSALYLCASSTAGGGNYEQYFGPGTRLTVT.

This clonotype occurred a few times. The chain uses TRBV7-9 and TRBJ2-1; D possibly corresponds to TRBD2 (5 bases). The CDR3 spans 14 residues. The V end was cut by 5 bases, the J end by 12 bases, with 20 bases between. The germline CDR1 and CDR2 sequences are SEHNR and FQNEAQ (reference sequence). The CDR3 nucleotides are TGTGCCAGCAGCCGGCGATCTGCGGGCCCACCGCAGTTCTTC. It specifies CASSRRSAGPPQFF.

The J gene is TRBJ2-7, the V gene TRBV20-1; tentative D call: TRBD2 (5 bases). V lost 1 base, J lost 6 bases, and 16 bases lay in between. In germline, CDR1 is DFQATT, CDR2 SNEGSKA (reference sequence). This CDR3 comprises 14 residues. The CDR3 sequence is CSARGAWESGEQYF. In nucleotides, the CDR3 is TGCAGTGCTAGAGGGGCCTGGGAGTCGGGCGAGCAGTACTTC.

This clonotype has a count of ten or more. The chain is built from TRBV3-1 and TRBJ1-5; possible D gene TRBD1, 5 bases. The CDR3 has 15 amino acids. The germline V gene has CDR1 LGHDT and CDR2 YNNKEL (reference sequence). V was cut by 4 bases and J by 4 bases, with 14 bases left in between. CDR3 in DNA: TGTGCCAGCAGCCCCCGGTGGGGGGGAAATCAGCCCCAGCATTTT. It yields the protein CASSPRWGGNQPQHF. The full variable domain, with the rest looked up from reference TRBV3-1 and TRBJ1-5, is DTAVSQTPKYLVTQMGNDKSIKCEQNLGHDTMYWYKQDSKKFLKIMFSYNNKELIINETVPNRFSPKSPDKAHLNLHINSLELGDSAVYFCASSPRWGGNQPQHFGDGTRLSIL.

The chain recombines TRBV2 with TRBJ2-5; 10 positions match TRBD2. Trimming at V came to 4 bases and at J to 4 bases, leaving 9 bases not matched to a gene. CDR3 size: 16 residues. Germline assignment: CDR1 SNHLY and CDR2 FYNNEI. CDR3 region: CASSAPSGSTVETQYF. CDR3 bases: TGTGCCAGCAGTGCCCCTAGCGGGAGTACAGTAGAGACCCAGTACTTC.

This clonotype was picked up many times. This chain connects TRBV12-3 or TRBV12-4 to TRBJ2-2; D possibly uses TRBD1 or TRBD2 (5 bases each). V was trimmed by 3 bases and J by 3 bases, leaving 8 bases between them. The CDR3 contains 14 residues. CDR3 sequence reads: CASSFGADTGELFF. In nucleotides, the CDR3 is TGTGCCAGCAGTTTCGGGGCGGACACCGGGGAGCTGTTTTTT.

This clonotype has only a few counts. The chain has TRBV5-1 and TRBJ2-1; D not resolved. Trimming cost V 5 bases and J 8 bases, with 11 bases left between them. CDR3 length: 12 amino acids. From germline, CDR1 is SGHRS and CDR2 YFSETQ. The CDR3 DNA follows: TGCGCCAGCAGGATGGGGTGGCATGAGCAGTTCTTC. Translated, it gives CASRMGWHEQFF.

The chain is built from TRBV4-3 and TRBJ1-1; D is uncertain. The CDR3 runs 18 residues. Looked up from germline, CDR1 is LGHNA and CDR2 is YSLEER. V dropped 1 base and J dropped 2 bases, with 20 bases sitting between them. CDR3 nucleotide sequence: TGCGCCAGCAGCCAAGGGCCAACCCTCTTGCAGGCTAACACTGAAGCTTTCTTT. This encodes CASSQGPTLLQANTEAFF.

This clonotype has a count of ten or more. The chain recombines TRBV20-1 with TRBJ2-7, with 15 bases that match TRBD2. Germline V CDR1 and CDR2: DFQATT, SNEGSKA (reference sequence). Germline trimming cut 0 bases from V and 7 bases from J; bases unmatched to any gene: 4. The CDR3 is 15 amino acids. CDR3 protein: CSARDPGLAGGEQYF. The CDR3 region has the DNA TGCAGTGCTAGAGACCCGGGACTAGCGGGAGGAGAGCAGTACTTC.

This chain uses TRBV5-5 with TRBJ1-4; possibly TRBD1 for D (5 bases). V was trimmed by 5 bases and J by 8 bases, leaving 16 bases between them. The CDR3 length is 14 residues. CDR1 and CDR2 (germline): SGHKS, YYEKEE (reference sequence). CDR3 loop: CASSWDFPEEKLFF. CDR3 DNA sequence: TGTGCCAGCAGTTGGGACTTCCCGGAGGAAAAACTGTTTTTT.

The table lists this clonotype with a few counts. The rearrangement links TRBV5-1 to TRBJ2-1, with D tentatively TRBD2 (6 bases). CDR1 is SGHRS and CDR2 is YFSETQ in the germline V gene. The CDR3 is made up of 15 amino acids. The ends were cut back, 3 bases at V and 6 bases at J, with 16 bases in the middle. This CDR3 reads CASSSQTSGVNEQFF. CDR3 in DNA: TGCGCCAGCAGCTCCCAAACGTCGGGGGTCAATGAGCAGTTCTTC.

The chain is built from TRBV19 and TRBJ2-2; 11 bases fit TRBD1. Germline assignment: CDR1 LNHDA and CDR2 SQIVND (reference sequence). This CDR3 region has 14 residues. Trimming took 6 bases from V and 4 from J; bases not matched to a gene: 1. CDR3: CASRGTGGTGELFF. For the CDR3, the DNA is TGTGCCAGTAGAGGGACAGGGGGCACCGGGGAGCTGTTTTTT.

This clonotype was observed at least ten times. CDR3 DNA sequence: TGTGCCAGCAGCTTGGCCCAGAACACCGGGGAGCTGTTTTTT. This encodes CASSLAQNTGELFF. The chain has TRBV5-8 and TRBJ2-2; unclear D gene. CDR3 size: 14 residues. Trimming stripped 0 bases from V and 1 base from J, with 4 bases between. Germline V gene data show CDR1 as SGHTS and CDR2 as YDEGEE.

This clonotype has ten or more counts. This chain uses TRBV3-1 with TRBJ1-6; D call uncertain. The germline V gene has CDR1 LGHDT and CDR2 YNNKEL (reference sequence). V was cut by 3 bases and J by 3 bases, with 9 bases left in between. CDR3 size: 15 residues. The CDR3: CASSQRAIYNSPLHF. Written as DNA, the CDR3 is TGTGCCAGCAGCCAGAGGGCCATCTATAATTCACCCCTCCACTTT.

This clonotype was counted ten times or more. The chain carries TRBV24-1 and TRBJ1-5; D is perhaps TRBD1 (6 bases). Trimming removed 9 bases from V and 0 bases from J, with 20 bases in between. The CDR3 has 17 amino acids. CDR1 and CDR2 from the germline V gene are KGHDR and SFDVKD. CDR3 sequence (DNA): TGTGCCACCCCAAGGGGGGCATCTTCCGATAGCAATCAGCCCCAGCATTTT. This encodes CATPRGASSDSNQPQHF.

This rearrangement joins TRBV9 to TRBJ2-7; D possibly matches TRBD1 or TRBD2 (5 bases each). The V end lost 0 bases, the J end lost 3 bases, and 16 bases lay between the germline ends. Germline-derived CDR1 and CDR2 are SGDLS and YYNGEE. This CDR3 is 16 amino acids long. DNA of the CDR3: TGTGCCAGCAGCGTAGGTGTGGGGCAAGGAGGCTACGAGCAGTACTTC. Amino acids: CASSVGVGQGGYEQYF.

This clonotype came up a few times. This chain uses TRBV19 with TRBJ2-3, with 11 bases matching TRBD2. The germline gives CDR1 LNHDA, CDR2 SQIVND (reference sequence). CDR3 length: 16 residues. Trimming cost V 5 bases and J 4 bases; bases outside gene matches: 8. DNA for the CDR3: TGTGCCAGTAGTTTGCTAGCGGGAGGAGTTTCAGATACGCAGTATTTT. This gives the protein CASSLLAGGVSDTQYF.

This chain uses TRBV11-2 with TRBJ2-3, with 14 bases identical to TRBD2. CDR1 SGHAT and CDR2 FQNNGV come from the germline V gene. V shed 5 bases, J shed 10 bases, and the junction held 5 bases outside the gene matches. The CDR3 has 14 amino acids. The CDR3 coding sequence is TGTGCCAGCAGCCTGACTAGCGGGGGGGCCGCGCAGTATTTT. It specifies CASSLTSGGAAQYF. Combining the CDR3 with reference TRBV11-2 and TRBJ2-3 gives the whole variable domain EAGVAQSPRYKIIEKRQSVAFWCNPISGHATLYWYQQILGQGPKLLIQFQNNGVVDDSQLPKDRFSAERLKGVDSTLKIQPAKLEDSAVYLCASSLTSGGAAQYFGPGTRLTVL.

This clonotype came up a few times. J is TRBJ2-3 and V is TRBV5-1; TRBD2 aligns across 12 bases. From germline, CDR1 is SGHRS and CDR2 YFSETQ. V dropped 9 bases and J dropped 6; count of bases not matched to a gene: 8. The CDR3 has 14 amino acids. The DNA of the CDR3 is TGCGCCACCAGAAGACTAGCGGGGGTCGATACGCAGTATTTT. Its translation: CATRRLAGVDTQYF.